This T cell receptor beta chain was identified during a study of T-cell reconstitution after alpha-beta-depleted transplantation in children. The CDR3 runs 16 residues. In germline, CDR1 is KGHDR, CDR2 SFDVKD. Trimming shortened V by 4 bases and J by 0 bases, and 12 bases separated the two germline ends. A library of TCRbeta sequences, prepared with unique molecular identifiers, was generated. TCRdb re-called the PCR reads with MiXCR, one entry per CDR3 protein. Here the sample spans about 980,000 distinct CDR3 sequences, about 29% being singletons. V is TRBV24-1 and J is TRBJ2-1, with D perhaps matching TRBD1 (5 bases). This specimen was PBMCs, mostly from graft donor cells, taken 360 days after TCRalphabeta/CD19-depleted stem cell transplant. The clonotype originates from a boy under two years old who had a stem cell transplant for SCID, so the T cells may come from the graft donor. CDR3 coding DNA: TGTGCCACCAGTGACGCAGGGAAGGGCTCCTACAATGAGCAGTTCTTC. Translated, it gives CATSDAGKGSYNEQFF.